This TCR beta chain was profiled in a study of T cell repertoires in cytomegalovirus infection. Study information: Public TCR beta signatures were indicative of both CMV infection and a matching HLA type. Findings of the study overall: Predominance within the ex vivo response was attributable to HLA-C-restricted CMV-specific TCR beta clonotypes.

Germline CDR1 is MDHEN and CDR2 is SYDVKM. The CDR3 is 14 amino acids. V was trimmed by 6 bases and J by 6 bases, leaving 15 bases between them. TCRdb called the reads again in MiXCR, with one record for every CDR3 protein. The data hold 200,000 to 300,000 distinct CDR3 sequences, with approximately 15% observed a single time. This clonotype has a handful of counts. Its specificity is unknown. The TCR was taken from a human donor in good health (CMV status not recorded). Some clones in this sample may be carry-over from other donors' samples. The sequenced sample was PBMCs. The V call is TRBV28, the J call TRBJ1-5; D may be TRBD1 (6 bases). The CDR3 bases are TGTGCCAGCAGAGCGCAGGGGTCCGGTCAGCCCCAGCATTTT. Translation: CASRAQGSGQPQHF.